Reported below is one TCR beta chain. This record comes from a study of blood T cell repertoires in COVID-19. The CDR3 extends over 16 amino acids. CDR1 SGDLS and CDR2 YYNGEE come from the germline V gene. The V and J ends lost 0 bases and 4 bases respectively, with 14 bases between them. TCRdb's table, derived via immunoSEQ multiplex PCR, lists solely in-frame clones and lacks some. The table lists roughly 99,000 clones, more than 65% of them singletons, with 9.5% to 12% in the top ten. Sequenced sample: peripheral blood. This TCR was sampled from an elderly woman with acute or convalescent COVID-19. The chain has TRBV9 and TRBJ2-1; possible D gene TRBD2, 6 bases. The CDR3 coding sequence is TGTGCCAGCAGCGTAGGTCGGAGGGATCCATACAATGAGCAGTTCTTC. It codes for CASSVGRRDPYNEQFF. Full variable domain (rest looked up from reference TRBV9 and TRBJ2-1): DSGVTQTPKHLITATGQRVTLRCSPRSGDLSVYWYQQSLDQGLQFLIQYYNGEERAKGNILERFSAQQFPDLHSELNLSSLELGDSALYFCASSVGRRDPYNEQFFGPGTRLTVL.